This is a list of T cell receptor beta chains from one sample in a study of blood T cell repertoires in COVID-19. The table came from immunoSEQ multiplex PCR; TCRdb's copy has only in-frame clones and leaves some out. This table holds roughly 160,000 clones, more than 75% found once. Sample: peripheral blood. The receptors come from a man aged 50-59 years who had recovered from COVID-19. Both conserved end residues are trimmed from each CDR3.

V	J	CDR3
TRBV18	TRBJ2-2	ASSPRLAGGPSTGELF
TRBV7-6	TRBJ2-7	ASSLTSGGTYEQY
TRBV5-6	TRBJ2-3	ASSLLGGAGGQDTQY
TRBV2	TRBJ1-4	ASSVRNNEKLF
TRBV2	TRBJ1-1	ASKIEISGEAF
TRBV9	TRBJ2-6	ASSVSGSGANVLT
TRBV19	TRBJ1-2	ASSIGDRVYGYT
TRBV7-9	TRBJ2-7	ASSLSTPPYEQY
TRBV6-4	TRBJ2-1	ASSETSGGALEQF
TRBV10-2	TRBJ2-1	ASRSGTSGGASTYNEQF
TRBV11-2	TRBJ2-2	ASSLDHRLTGELF
TRBV18	TRBJ2-1	ASSRQGNEQF
TRBV27	TRBJ2-7	ASSLGQGNNEQY
TRBV19	TRBJ2-3	ASNTGERTDTQY
TRBV9	TRBJ1-1	ASSVEGGSAEAF
TRBV24-1	TRBJ2-1	ATSDPGQGANEQF
TRBV6-5	TRBJ1-1	ASSDGTGLNTEAF
TRBV5-4	TRBJ1-2	ASSVDSHYGYT
TRBV14	TRBJ1-1	ASSQDLGEVRTEAF
TRBV2	TRBJ2-1	ASVNQGANNEQF
TRBV7-2	TRBJ2-3	ASSPETGTSLDTQY
TRBV7-9	TRBJ2-7	ASSERTGPYEQY
TRBV9	TRBJ2-2	ASSVAASGFTGELF
TRBV6-4	TRBJ1-5	ASSETGVQPQH
TRBV11-2	TRBJ2-1	ASSLDVQGANEQF
TRBV5-1	TRBJ2-1	ASSLATGAYNEQF
TRBV28	TRBJ2-5	ASRSTTSGGAAETQY
TRBV7-6	TRBJ2-7	ASSPQGAGGEVFYEQY
TRBV30	TRBJ2-1	AWGSSYNEQF
TRBV19	TRBJ2-7	ASSIGVGTSSEQY
TRBV18	TRBJ1-5	ASSLREGGGNQPQH
TRBV11-3	TRBJ1-2	ASSSTGGGCYT
TRBV19	TRBJ1-1	ASGSYTEAF
TRBV2	TRBJ1-5	ASTGDRRGNQPQH
TRBV7-3	TRBJ1-2	ASSLTGDRGQDGYT
TRBV19	TRBJ1-1	ASSISIQGTEAF
TRBV9	TRBJ2-2	ASSSGLAGVNTGELF
TRBV7-6	TRBJ2-1	ASSLAPGLGDNEQF
TRBV28	TRBJ1-1	ASSYQSRPGTEAF
TRBV9	TRBJ1-1	ASNPQGANTEAF
TRBV6-5	TRBJ2-2	ASSQGTGELF
TRBV19	TRBJ2-1	ASSSIGTSDHNEQF
TRBV7-5	TRBJ1-5	VRSLDRAINQPQH
TRBV4-2	TRBJ1-2	ASSQEGWRGQGLGYT
TRBV28	TRBJ2-3	ASSTPTSGGPRDTQY
TRBV10-3	TRBJ1-2	AISESGQGADGYT
TRBV27	TRBJ1-1	ASTSLGGVGGTEAF
TRBV4-3	TRBJ1-4	ASGSGSHDEKLF
TRBV6-5	TRBJ2-3	ASGDSARVINAQY
TRBV25-1	TRBJ2-7	ASRHLYEQY
TRBV4-3	TRBJ1-2	ASSQAAGANYGYT
TRBV6-2/TRBV6-3	TRBJ2-1	ASSLRGGAGRSYNEQF